This T cell receptor beta chain stems from a study of T cell responses to AZD1222 COVID-19 vaccine (dated by TCRdb to the early 2020s). A note on the overall study: AZD1222 recipients whose second dose came at about 4 weeks and those whose second dose came at about 12 weeks were combined into one group, since spike-specific TCR depth and breadth did not differ between the two schedules. Enrollment into the trials was organized by age into subgroups of 18-55, 56-69 and 70-plus years, and those subgroups contained roughly 150, 30 and 60 TCR-sequenced participants, respectively. TCR sequencing covered 230 or so trial participants: around 210 given two doses of AZD1222 and 26 given two doses of MenACWY control vaccine.

The CDR3 regions of human TCRbeta chains were analyzed by immunosequencing. On the study's bioinformatics: TCRs in the repertoires were compared against a reference library of SARS-CoV-2-specific TCRs that had been generated with the MIRA antigen-specificity platform. Breadth was defined as the fraction of unique TCRs that were SARS-CoV-2-associated. Depth was defined as the fraction of total T cells that were SARS-CoV-2-associated. Using the MIRA data, each spike-specific TCR was assigned both to the spike region to which the TCR was reactive and to a CD4 or CD8 class. Log10-transformed breadth and depth values were compared by one-way ANOVA with Sidak's multiple comparisons tests. The clones in this table, taken by TCRdb from immuneACCESS, are in-frame only. Not every clone is retained; where verified, under half of the shortfall comes from an unresolved V gene, and the cause of the rest is unknown. The V and J calls and clone size were taken over from that table, and D and trimming were inferred from the DNA. The table for this sample lists roughly 60,000 clones; about 79% of them were counted only once. 15% to 20% of the sample lies in the top ten.

The time point label here, explained by the study, means: baseline before first vaccination. The vaccinee samples were drawn from two UK trials, COV001 and COV002, one of which was a single-blind randomized controlled phase 2/3 trial testing AZD1222 (ChAdOx1 nCoV-19) in healthy adults. For TCRbeta chain sequencing, PBMC samples from trial participants were taken at day 0 and at day 28 after the second dose. V and J are truncated by 4 bases and 0 bases respectively, leaving an intervening sequence of 17 bases. Including cysteine and phenylalanine, the CDR3 has 17 amino acids. The only DNA kept is the CDR3, 51 bases in frame from the first base. The germline V gene (reference sequence) provides CDR1 LGHDT and CDR2 YNNKEL. Overall results and qualifications from the work: In the small 56-69-year group, the increase in depth fell short of significance, most likely because of low power. Participants were mostly white British and included more females than males, and it was suggested by the authors that clonal diversity may have been underestimated. After two AZD1222 doses, spike-specific TCR breadth and depth were significantly higher than at day 0 and than in MenACWY recipients. Vaccine-associated CD4 TCRs spanned the whole spike protein, with dominant responses in regions 160-218 and 743-854. Because no day 14 peak-response samples were available, repertoires were characterized only after the peak T cell response. Conclusions about previously exposed vaccinees were limited because only a handful of AZD1222 recipients were SARS-CoV-2 seropositive at baseline. Reportedly, almost half of the unique spike-specific TCRs recognized epitopes lying outside the regions that are mutated in the B.1.351 and B.1.1.7 variants.

This clone has just one count. This receptor's antigen is unknown. No much larger clone is present one base from it, and per-base qualities are unavailable. Here the sequenced sample was peripheral blood, taken on day 0 of AZD1222 vaccination. This sequence uses TRBV3-1 (or the pseudogene TRBV3-2) and TRBJ2-3; the D gene cannot be resolved beyond TRBD1 or TRBD2, each matching 5 bases. This clonotype was sampled from an adult in good health. The CDR3: CASSLSQGETSTDTQYF. The base sequence is TGTGCCAGCAGCCTTTCCCAGGGAGAGACCAGCACAGATACGCAGTATTTT.